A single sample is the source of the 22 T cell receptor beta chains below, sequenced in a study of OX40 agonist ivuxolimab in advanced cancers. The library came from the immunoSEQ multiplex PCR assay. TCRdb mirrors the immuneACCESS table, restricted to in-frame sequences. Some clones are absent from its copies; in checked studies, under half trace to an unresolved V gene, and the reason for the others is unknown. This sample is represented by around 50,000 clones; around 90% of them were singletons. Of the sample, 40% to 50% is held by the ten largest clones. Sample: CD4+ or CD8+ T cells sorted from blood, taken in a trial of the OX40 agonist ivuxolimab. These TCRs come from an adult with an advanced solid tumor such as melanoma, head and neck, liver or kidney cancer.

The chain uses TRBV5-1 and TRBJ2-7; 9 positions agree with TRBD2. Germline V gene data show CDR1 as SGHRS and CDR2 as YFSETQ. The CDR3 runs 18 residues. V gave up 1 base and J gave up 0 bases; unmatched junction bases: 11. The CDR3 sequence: CASSLWGIAGESSYEQYF. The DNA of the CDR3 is TGCGCCAGCAGCTTGTGGGGGATAGCGGGGGAGAGCTCCTACGAGCAGTACTTC.

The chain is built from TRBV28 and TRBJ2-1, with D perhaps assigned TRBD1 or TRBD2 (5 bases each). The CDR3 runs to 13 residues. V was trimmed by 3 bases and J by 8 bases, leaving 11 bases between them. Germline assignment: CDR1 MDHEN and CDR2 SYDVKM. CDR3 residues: CASSFTGRDEQFF. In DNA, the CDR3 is TGTGCCAGCAGTTTTACGGGGCGGGATGAGCAGTTCTTC.

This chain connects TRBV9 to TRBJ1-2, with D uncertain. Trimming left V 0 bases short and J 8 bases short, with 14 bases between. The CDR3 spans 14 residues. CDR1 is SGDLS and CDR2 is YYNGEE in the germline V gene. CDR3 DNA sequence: TGTGCCAGCAGCGTAGAAGGTTTTAGGGAGGGCTACACCTTC. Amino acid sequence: CASSVEGFREGYTF.

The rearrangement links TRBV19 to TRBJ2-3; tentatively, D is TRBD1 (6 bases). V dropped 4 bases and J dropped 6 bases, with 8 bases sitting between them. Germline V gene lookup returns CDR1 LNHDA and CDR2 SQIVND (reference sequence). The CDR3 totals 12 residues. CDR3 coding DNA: TGTGCCAGTAGTACAGGGGACGATACGCAGTATTTT. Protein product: CASSTGDDTQYF.

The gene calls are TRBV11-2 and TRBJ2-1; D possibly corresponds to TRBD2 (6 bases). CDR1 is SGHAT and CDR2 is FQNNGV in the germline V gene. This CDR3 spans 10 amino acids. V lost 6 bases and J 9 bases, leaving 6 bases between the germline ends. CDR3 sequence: CASRGGEQFF. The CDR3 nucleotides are TGTGCCAGCAGGGGGGGTGAGCAGTTCTTC.

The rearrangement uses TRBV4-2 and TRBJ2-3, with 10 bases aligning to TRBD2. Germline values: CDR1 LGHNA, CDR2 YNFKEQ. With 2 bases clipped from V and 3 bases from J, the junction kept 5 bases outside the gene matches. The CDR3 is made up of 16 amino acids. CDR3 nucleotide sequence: TGTGCCAGCAGCCAAAGGAGCGGGGGGGTGACAGATACGCAGTATTTT. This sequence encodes CASSQRSGGVTDTQYF.

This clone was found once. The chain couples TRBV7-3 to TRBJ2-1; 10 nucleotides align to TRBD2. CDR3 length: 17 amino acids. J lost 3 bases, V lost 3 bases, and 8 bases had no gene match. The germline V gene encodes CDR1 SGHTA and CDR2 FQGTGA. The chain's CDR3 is CASSLEVLAGVYNEQFF. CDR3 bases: TGTGCCAGCAGCTTGGAAGTTCTAGCGGGGGTCTACAATGAGCAGTTCTTC.

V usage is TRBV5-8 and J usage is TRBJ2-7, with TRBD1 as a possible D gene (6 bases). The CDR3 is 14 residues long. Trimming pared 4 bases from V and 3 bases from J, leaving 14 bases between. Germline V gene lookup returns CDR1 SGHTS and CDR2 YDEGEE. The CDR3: CASSAHRVDYEQYF. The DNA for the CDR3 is TGTGCCAGCAGCGCACACAGGGTGGACTACGAGCAGTACTTC.

CDR3 coding DNA: TGTGCCAGCAGTACAGGGGAGAATTTGGGTACGGAGACCCAGTACTTC. Protein sequence: CASSTGENLGTETQYF. The rearrangement joins TRBV27 to TRBJ2-5; 7 bases agree with TRBD1. The CDR3 has 16 residues. V trimming: 5 bases; J trimming: 5 bases; junction bases outside the gene matches: 14. Germline V gives CDR1 MNHEY, CDR2 SMNVEV (reference sequence).

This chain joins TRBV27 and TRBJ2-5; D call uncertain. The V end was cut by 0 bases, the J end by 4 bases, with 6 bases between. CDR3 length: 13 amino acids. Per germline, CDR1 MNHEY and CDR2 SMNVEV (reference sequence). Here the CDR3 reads CASSLSFGETQYF. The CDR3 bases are TGTGCCAGCAGTTTATCCTTTGGAGAGACCCAGTACTTC.

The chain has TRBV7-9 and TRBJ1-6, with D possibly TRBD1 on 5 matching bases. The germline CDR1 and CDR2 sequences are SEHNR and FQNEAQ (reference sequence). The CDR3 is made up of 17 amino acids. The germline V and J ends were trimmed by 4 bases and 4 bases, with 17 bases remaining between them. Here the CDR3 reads CASSYGGTVGYNSPLHF. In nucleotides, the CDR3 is TGTGCCAGCAGCTATGGGGGAACGGTAGGGTATAATTCACCCCTCCACTTT.

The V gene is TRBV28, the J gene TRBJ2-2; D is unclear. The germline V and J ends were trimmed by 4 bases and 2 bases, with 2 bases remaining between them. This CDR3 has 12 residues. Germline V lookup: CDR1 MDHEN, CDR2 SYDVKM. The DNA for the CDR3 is TGTGCCAGCAGTTCTAACACCGGGGAGCTGTTTTTT. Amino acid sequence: CASSSNTGELFF.

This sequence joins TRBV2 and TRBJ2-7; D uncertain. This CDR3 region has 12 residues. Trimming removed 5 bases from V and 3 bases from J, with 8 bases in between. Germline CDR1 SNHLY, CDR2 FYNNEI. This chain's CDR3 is CASSPQIYEQYF. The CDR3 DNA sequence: TGTGCCAGCAGTCCACAGATCTACGAGCAGTACTTC.

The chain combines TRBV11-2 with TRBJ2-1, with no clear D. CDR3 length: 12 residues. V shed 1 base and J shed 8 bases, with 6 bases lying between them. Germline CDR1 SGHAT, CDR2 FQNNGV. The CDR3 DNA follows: TGTGCCAGCAGCTTAGCCTATGATGAGCAGTTCTTC. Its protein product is CASSLAYDEQFF.

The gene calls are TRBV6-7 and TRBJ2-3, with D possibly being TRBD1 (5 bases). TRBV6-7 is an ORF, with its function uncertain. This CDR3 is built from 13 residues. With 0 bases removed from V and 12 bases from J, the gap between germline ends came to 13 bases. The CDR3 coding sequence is TGTGCCAGCAGTTACTCGGGGCAGGTCTGTCAGTATTTT. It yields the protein CASSYSGQVCQYF.

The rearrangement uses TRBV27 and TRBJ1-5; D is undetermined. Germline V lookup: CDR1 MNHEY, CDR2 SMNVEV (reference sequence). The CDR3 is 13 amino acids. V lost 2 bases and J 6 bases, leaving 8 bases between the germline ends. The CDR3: CASSLGQTQPQHF. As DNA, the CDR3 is TGTGCCAGCAGTTTAGGCCAGACTCAGCCCCAGCATTTT.

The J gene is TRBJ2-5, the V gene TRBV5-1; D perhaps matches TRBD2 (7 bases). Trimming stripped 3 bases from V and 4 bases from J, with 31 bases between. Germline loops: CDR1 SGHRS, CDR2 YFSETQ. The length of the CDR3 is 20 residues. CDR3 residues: CASSSPVGTTYLGGGETQYF. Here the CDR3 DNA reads TGCGCCAGCAGCTCCCCGGTGGGGACTACCTACTTAGGGGGAGGAGAGACCCAGTACTTC.

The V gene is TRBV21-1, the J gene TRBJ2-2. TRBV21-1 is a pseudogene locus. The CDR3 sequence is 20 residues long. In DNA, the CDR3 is TGTGCCAGCAGCTCTAGAGGGACAGCGGGGAGAACACCGGGGACCGGGGAGCTGTTTTTT. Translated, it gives CASSSRGTAGRTPGTGELFF.

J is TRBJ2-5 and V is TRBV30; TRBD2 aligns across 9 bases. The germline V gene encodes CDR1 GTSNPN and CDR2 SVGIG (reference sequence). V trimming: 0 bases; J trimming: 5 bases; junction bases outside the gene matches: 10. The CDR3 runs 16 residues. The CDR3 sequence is CAWSVDSGGSAETQYF. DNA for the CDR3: TGTGCCTGGAGTGTAGATAGCGGGGGATCCGCTGAGACCCAGTACTTC. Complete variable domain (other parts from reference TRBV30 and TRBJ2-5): SQTIHQWPATLVQPVGSPLSLECTVEGTSNPNLYWYRQAAGRGLQLLFYSVGIGQISSEVPQNLSASRPQDRQFILSSKKLLLSDSGFYLCAWSVDSGGSAETQYFGPGTRLLVL.

CDR3 coding DNA: TGTGCCAGTCACGGTACAGGGTTTCAGCCCCAGCATTTT. Protein sequence: CASHGTGFQPQHF. V gene TRBV19 combines with J gene TRBJ1-5, with D possibly TRBD1 on 6 matching bases. In germline, CDR1 is LNHDA, CDR2 SQIVND (reference sequence). The CDR3 length is 13 residues. Trimming cost V 8 bases and J 6 bases, with 14 bases left between them.

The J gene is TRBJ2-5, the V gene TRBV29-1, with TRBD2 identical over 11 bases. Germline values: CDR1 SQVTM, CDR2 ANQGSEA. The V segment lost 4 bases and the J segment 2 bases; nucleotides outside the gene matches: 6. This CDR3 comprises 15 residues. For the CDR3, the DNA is TGCAGCGTTGTGTCTAGCGGGGGGACGCAAGAGACCCAGTACTTC. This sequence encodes CSVVSSGGTQETQYF.

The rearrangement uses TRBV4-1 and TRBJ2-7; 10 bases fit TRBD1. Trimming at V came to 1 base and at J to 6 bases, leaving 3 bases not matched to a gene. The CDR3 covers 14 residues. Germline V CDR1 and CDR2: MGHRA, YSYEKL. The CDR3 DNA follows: TGCGCCAGCAGCCAAGGGGGACAGGGGTCCGAGCAGTACTTC. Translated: CASSQGGQGSEQYF.